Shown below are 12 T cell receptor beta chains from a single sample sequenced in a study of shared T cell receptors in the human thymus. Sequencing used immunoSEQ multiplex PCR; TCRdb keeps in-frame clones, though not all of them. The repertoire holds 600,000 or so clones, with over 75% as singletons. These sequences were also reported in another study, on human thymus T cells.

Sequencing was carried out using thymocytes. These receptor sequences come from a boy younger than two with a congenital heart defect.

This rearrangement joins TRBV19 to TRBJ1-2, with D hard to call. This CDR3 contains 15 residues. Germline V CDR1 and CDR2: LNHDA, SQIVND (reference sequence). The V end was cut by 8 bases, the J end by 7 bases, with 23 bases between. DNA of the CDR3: TGTGCCAGTTACGGGAGGTCCCAGACATATAGTGGCTACACCTTC. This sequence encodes CASYGRSQTYSGYTF.

The CDR3: CASSFPPGGQDTGELFF. The CDR3 coding sequence is TGTGCCAGCAGCTTCCCTCCAGGGGGCCAGGACACCGGGGAGCTGTTTTTT. V gene TRBV11-2 combines with J gene TRBJ2-2; 8 nucleotides line up with TRBD1. Germline CDR1 reads SGHAT; CDR2 reads FQNNGV. The length of the CDR3 is 17 residues. V lost 3 bases, J lost 3 bases, and 9 bases stayed unmatched.

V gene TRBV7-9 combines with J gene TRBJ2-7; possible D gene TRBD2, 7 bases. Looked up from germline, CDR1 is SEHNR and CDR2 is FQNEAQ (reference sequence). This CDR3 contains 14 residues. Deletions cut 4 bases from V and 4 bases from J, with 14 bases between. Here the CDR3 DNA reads TGTGCCAGCAGCTCTCGGGGAGGGGGTTACGAGCAGTACTTC. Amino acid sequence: CASSSRGGGYEQYF.

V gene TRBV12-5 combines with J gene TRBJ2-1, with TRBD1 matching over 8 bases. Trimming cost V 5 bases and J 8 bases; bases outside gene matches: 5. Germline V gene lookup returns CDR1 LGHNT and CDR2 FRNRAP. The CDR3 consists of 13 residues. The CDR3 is CASGGTGEDEQFF. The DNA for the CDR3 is TGTGCTAGTGGTGGGACAGGCGAGGATGAGCAGTTCTTC.

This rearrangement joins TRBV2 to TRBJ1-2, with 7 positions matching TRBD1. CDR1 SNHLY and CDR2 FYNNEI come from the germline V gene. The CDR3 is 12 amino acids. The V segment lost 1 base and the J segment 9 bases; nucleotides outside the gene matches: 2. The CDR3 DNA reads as TGTGCCAGCAGTGAAGACAGGGGTCGCTACACCTTC. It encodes CASSEDRGRYTF.

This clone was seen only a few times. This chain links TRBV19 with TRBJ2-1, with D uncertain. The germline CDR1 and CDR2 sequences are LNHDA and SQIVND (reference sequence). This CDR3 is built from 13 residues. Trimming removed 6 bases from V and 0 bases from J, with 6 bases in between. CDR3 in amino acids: CASSPSSYNEQFF. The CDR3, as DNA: TGTGCCAGTAGCCCCTCCTCCTACAATGAGCAGTTCTTC.

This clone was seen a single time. This chain's CDR3 is CASSSTSGDYTGELFF. CDR3 in DNA: TGTGCCAGCAGTTCGACTAGCGGGGACTACACCGGGGAGCTGTTTTTT. The chain links TRBV6-5 to TRBJ2-2; 11 nucleotides agree with TRBD2. The CDR3 length is 16 residues. The germline V gene has CDR1 MNHEY and CDR2 SVGAGI. Trimming cost V 4 bases and J 3 bases; bases outside gene matches: 4.

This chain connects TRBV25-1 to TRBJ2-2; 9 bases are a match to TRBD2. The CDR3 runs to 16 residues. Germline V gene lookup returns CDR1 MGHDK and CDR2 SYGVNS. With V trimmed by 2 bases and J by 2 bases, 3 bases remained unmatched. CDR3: CASSEAREGNTGELFF. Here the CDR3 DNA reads TGTGCCAGCAGTGAAGCGCGGGAGGGCAACACCGGGGAGCTGTTTTTT.

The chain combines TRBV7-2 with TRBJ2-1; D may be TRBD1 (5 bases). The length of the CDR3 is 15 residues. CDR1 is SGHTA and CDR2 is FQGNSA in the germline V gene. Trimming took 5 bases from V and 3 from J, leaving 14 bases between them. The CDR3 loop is CASSARVGLYNEQFF. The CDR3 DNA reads TGTGCCAGCAGCGCCCGCGTGGGGCTCTACAATGAGCAGTTCTTC.

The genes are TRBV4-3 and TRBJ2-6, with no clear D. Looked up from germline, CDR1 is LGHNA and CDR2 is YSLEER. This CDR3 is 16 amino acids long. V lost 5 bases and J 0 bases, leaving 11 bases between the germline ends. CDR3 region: CASSTRHLSGANVLTF. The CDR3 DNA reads TGCGCCAGCAGCACCCGACACCTCTCTGGGGCCAACGTCCTGACTTTC.

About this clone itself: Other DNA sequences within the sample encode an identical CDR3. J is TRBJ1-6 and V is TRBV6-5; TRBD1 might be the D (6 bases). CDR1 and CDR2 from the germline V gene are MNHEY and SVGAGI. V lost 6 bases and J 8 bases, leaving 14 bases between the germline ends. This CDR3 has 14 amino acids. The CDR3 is CASSNTGFDSPLHF. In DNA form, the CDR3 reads TGTGCCAGCAGCAATACAGGGTTCGATTCACCCCTCCACTTT.

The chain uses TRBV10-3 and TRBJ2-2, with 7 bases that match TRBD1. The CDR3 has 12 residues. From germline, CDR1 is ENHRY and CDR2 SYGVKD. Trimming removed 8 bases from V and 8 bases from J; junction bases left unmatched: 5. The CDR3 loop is CAIHRGSGELFF. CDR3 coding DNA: TGTGCCATCCACAGGGGATCTGGGGAGCTGTTTTTT.